One and the same sample provided the 22 T cell receptor beta chains below, sequenced in a study of control samples from healthy donors and cancer patients (TCRdb year 2020). Library method: the immunoSEQ multiplex PCR assay. This immuneACCESS table, as held by TCRdb, lists in-frame sequences with V and J called but not all clones. Of the missing ones, under half trace to an unresolved V gene in checked studies; the others have no known cause. The sample has approximately 190,000 clones on record, about 89% of them singletons. Clones ranked in the top ten supply less than 2% of the sample. The material sequenced was blood. The source of these receptors is a man younger than 45 in good health.

The chain uses TRBV27 and TRBJ2-7, with 9 bases fitting TRBD1. The germline V gene encodes CDR1 MNHEY and CDR2 SMNVEV (reference sequence). J lost 2 bases, V lost 7 bases, and 3 bases had no gene match. The CDR3 sequence is 13 residues long. CDR3 coding DNA: TGTGCCAGCAAGGACAGGGGCCCCTACGAGCAGTACTTC. Translating it yields CASKDRGPYEQYF.

The V and J genes are TRBV2 and TRBJ1-2; TRBD1 matches at 7 bases. From germline, CDR1 is SNHLY and CDR2 FYNNEI. This CDR3 is built from 13 residues. V shed 6 bases, J shed 3 bases, and the junction held 4 bases outside the gene matches. In nucleotides, the CDR3 is TGTGCCAGCAGCCCCGGGACAGACTATGGCTACACCTTC. Protein sequence: CASSPGTDYGYTF.

The V and J genes are TRBV6-6 and TRBJ1-2; TRBD1 agrees at 7 bases. The CDR3 contains 15 residues. V dropped 7 bases and J dropped 2; count of bases not matched to a gene: 10. Germline V gene sequence: CDR1 MNHNY, CDR2 SVGAGI (reference sequence). The CDR3: CASTALGRGNYGYTF. DNA for the CDR3: TGTGCCAGCACGGCGTTGGGCAGGGGGAACTATGGCTACACCTTC.

With respect to this clone: One end of the junction varies from germline; a read error may be responsible. This chain uses TRBV7-8 with TRBJ2-7; the match to TRBD2 covers 11 bases. The CDR3 consists of 15 residues. In germline, CDR1 is SGHVS, CDR2 FQNEAQ. The CDR3 DNA sequence: TGTGCCAGCAGCTTAGAGGCCTCACTAGCGGGGGCTCCGCACTTC. Protein sequence: CASSLEASLAGAPHF.

The chain couples TRBV6-5 to TRBJ1-2, with D unclear. Germline lookup yields CDR1 MNHEY and CDR2 SVGAGI. This CDR3 comprises 13 residues. Trimming pared 3 bases from V and 0 bases from J, leaving 5 bases between. Here the CDR3 DNA reads TGTGCCAGCAGTTATACAGCTAACTATGGCTACACCTTC. It yields the protein CASSYTANYGYTF.

A remark on this clone: Mismatch with germline at one junction end may stem from a read error. This chain connects TRBV6-5 to TRBJ2-5; no definite D call. The germline CDR1 and CDR2 sequences are MNHEY and SVGAGI. This CDR3 has 13 residues. The CDR3 bases are TGTGCCACCCAACGTGGGGTCCAAGGGACCCAGTACTTC. Amino acids: CATQRGVQGTQYF.

The rearrangement joins TRBV7-9 to TRBJ2-1, with D possibly TRBD1 on 6 matching bases. The CDR3 spans 14 residues. The germline V gene has CDR1 SEHNR and CDR2 FQNEAQ (reference sequence). Deletions cut 6 bases from V and 8 bases from J, with 17 bases between. Here the CDR3 DNA reads TGTGCCAGCAGGCCAACCGGCAGGGGCCATGAGCAGTTCTTC. Translation: CASRPTGRGHEQFF.

This clone was detected only a few times. The rearrangement joins TRBV6-5 to TRBJ1-1, with a possible D match to TRBD1 (5 bases). The CDR3 has 14 residues. Germline CDR1 is MNHEY and CDR2 is SVGAGI. Trimming removed 10 bases from V and 1 base from J, with 16 bases in between. The CDR3 spells CATQWGRSNTEAFF. Written as DNA, the CDR3 is TGTGCCACCCAATGGGGACGATCGAACACTGAAGCTTTCTTT.

The chain joins TRBV18 to TRBJ2-7, with TRBD1 matching 11 bases. The CDR3 has 14 residues. CDR1 and CDR2 (germline): KGHSH, LQKENI. V lost 4 bases to trimming and J lost 3 bases; unmatched junction nucleotides: 2. The CDR3 DNA follows: TGTGCCAGCTCACGAGGGACAGGGGGCTACGAGCAGTACTTC. This encodes CASSRGTGGYEQYF.

The V call is TRBV30, the J call TRBJ2-1; 11 positions agree with TRBD2. Unmatched junction bases numbered 7, after V lost 3 bases and J lost 15 bases. The CDR3 length is 12 residues. In germline, CDR1 is GTSNPN, CDR2 SVGIG (reference sequence). CDR3 DNA sequence: TGTGCCTGGAGCCTTAGCGGGGGGGCAGGGTTCTTC. This encodes CAWSLSGGAGFF.

This chain joins TRBV30 and TRBJ1-4; D remains ambiguous. V was cut by 6 bases and J by 1 base, with 18 bases left in between. The CDR3 length is 16 residues. Germline V gene sequence: CDR1 GTSNPN, CDR2 SVGIG (reference sequence). DNA for the CDR3: TGTGCCTGTTCCCGAGGCATACGTGAAACTAATGAAAAACTGTTTTTT. Protein sequence: CACSRGIRETNEKLFF.

This rearrangement joins TRBV29-1 to TRBJ2-4, with D possibly TRBD1 on 5 matching bases. Germline V gene data show CDR1 as SQVTM and CDR2 as ANQGSEA. This CDR3 is 13 amino acids long. V shed 4 bases and J shed 3 bases, with 10 bases lying between them. The CDR3 region has the DNA TGCAGCGTTGCAGGGATCGGCAAAAACATTCAGTACTTC. It codes for CSVAGIGKNIQYF.

V gene TRBV11-2 combines with J gene TRBJ1-6; TRBD1 aligns across 9 bases. J gave up 8 bases and V 7 bases, and 12 bases lay outside the gene matches. Germline V CDR1 and CDR2: SGHAT, FQNNGV. This CDR3 contains 16 residues. The CDR3 reads CASNDFGTGMHSPLHF. The CDR3, as DNA: TGTGCCAGCAACGACTTCGGGACAGGGATGCATTCACCCCTCCACTTT.

This chain joins TRBV30 and TRBJ1-2; tentatively, D is TRBD1 (5 bases). Trimming pared 0 bases from V and 8 bases from J, leaving 19 bases between. CDR3 length equals 15 residues. Germline V gene lookup returns CDR1 GTSNPN and CDR2 SVGIG (reference sequence). The CDR3 nucleotides read TGTGCCTGGAGTGTACAACCCCGGCAGGGCAGAGGCTACACCTTC. Amino acids: CAWSVQPRQGRGYTF. The entire variable domain, with the rest obtained from reference TRBV30 and TRBJ1-2, is as follows: SQTIHQWPATLVQPVGSPLSLECTVEGTSNPNLYWYRQAAGRGLQLLFYSVGIGQISSEVPQNLSASRPQDRQFILSSKKLLLSDSGFYLCAWSVQPRQGRGYTFGSGTRLTVV.

The chain links TRBV6-1 to TRBJ1-1; tentative D call: TRBD1 (5 bases). The CDR3 is 14 amino acids. The ends were cut back, 0 bases at V and 6 bases at J, with 11 bases in the middle. Germline V lookup: CDR1 MNHNS, CDR2 SASEGT. CDR3 sequence (DNA): TGTGCCAGCAGTGAAGCGCTGGGGGAGGCTGAAGCTTTCTTT. Protein product: CASSEALGEAEAFF.

The CDR3, as DNA: TGTGCCAGTAGTATTAATGGTCCTTTAAGGTCCTACAATGAGCAGTTCTTC. Encoded protein: CASSINGPLRSYNEQFF. The rearrangement uses TRBV19 and TRBJ2-1, with D uncertain. Germline V gene lookup returns CDR1 LNHDA and CDR2 SQIVND (reference sequence). The V gene lost 3 bases and the J gene lost 1 base, with 16 bases spanning the gap. The CDR3 consists of 17 residues.

The genes are TRBV15 and TRBJ2-7, with D uncertain. Germline assignment: CDR1 LNHNV and CDR2 YYDKDF (reference sequence). The CDR3 is 13 amino acids. Trimming removed 0 bases from V and 5 bases from J, with 8 bases in between. The CDR3 region is CATSRDPSNEQYF. DNA of the CDR3: TGTGCCACCAGCAGAGATCCCAGTAACGAGCAGTACTTC.

The chain recombines TRBV14 with TRBJ2-1; 10 bases are a match to TRBD2. Germline V CDR1 and CDR2: SGHDN, FVKESK. The CDR3 consists of 17 residues. V was pared by 4 bases and J by 6 bases, with 12 bases of the junction left unmatched. The CDR3 here is CASSPTLLSGGANEQFF. Written as DNA, the CDR3 is TGTGCCAGCAGCCCCACCCTATTGAGCGGGGGGGCCAATGAGCAGTTCTTC.

V is TRBV10-3 and J is TRBJ2-3; D may correspond to TRBD1 or TRBD2 (6 bases each). Trimming stripped 5 bases from V and 0 bases from J, with 9 bases between. CDR1 is ENHRY and CDR2 is SYGVKD in the germline V gene. CDR3 length equals 14 residues. This CDR3 is CAISYGGSTDTQYF. The CDR3 bases are TGTGCCATCAGTTACGGGGGCAGCACAGATACGCAGTATTTT.

Only one count was recorded for this clone. This chain joins TRBV2 and TRBJ1-4; D perhaps matches TRBD1 (5 bases). Trimming pared 9 bases from V and 4 bases from J, leaving 15 bases between. The V gene's germline CDR1 is SNHLY and CDR2 FYNNEI. There are 14 residues in the CDR3. The CDR3 loop is CARGGAGSNEKLFF. The DNA for the CDR3 is TGTGCCAGGGGGGGAGCCGGGAGTAATGAAAAACTGTTTTTT.

Here the CDR3 DNA reads TGTGCCATCAGTGTAGACAAGGGCGGGTTTTTTGATGAGCAGTTCTTC. Amino acids: CAISVDKGGFFDEQFF. The V gene is TRBV10-3, the J gene TRBJ2-1; the D gene is possibly TRBD2 (5 bases). Deletions cut 4 bases from V and 8 bases from J, with 21 bases between. Looked up from germline, CDR1 is ENHRY and CDR2 is SYGVKD. The CDR3 runs to 16 residues.

The V and J genes are TRBV6-4 and TRBJ1-6; D is unclear. The CDR3 runs 14 residues. Germline V gene lookup returns CDR1 MRHNA and CDR2 SNTAGT. Trimming pared 3 bases from V and 9 bases from J, leaving 12 bases between. The CDR3 DNA sequence: TGTGCCAGCAGTGATACTAACCGTCGTTCACCCCTCCACTTT. It encodes CASSDTNRRSPLHF.